This is a list of T cell receptor beta chains from one sample in a study of T cells after posttransplantation cyclophosphamide. This table comes from immunoSEQ multiplex PCR, and its TCRdb copy is limited to in-frame clones, with some not included. Altogether around 7,500 clones were found in the sample, and no singletons occur. The source was PBMCs, collected after allogeneic stem cell transplant with posttransplant cyclophosphamide. Receptor source: a young adult male patient who received an allogeneic stem cell transplant from an unrelated donor, was CMV-positive, and had acute and chronic GVHD. The graft donor may account for some of the T cells. The CDR3 runs from the conserved cysteine through the conserved F or W. D genes are given only for firm matches. Size is stated for part of the rows, as once, few or many counts, or as a class when the clone is expanded.

clone size	D gene	V gene	J gene	CDR3 protein	CDR3 DNA
many	-	TRBV6-4	TRBJ2-1	CASSDLWGGALYNEQFF	TGTGCCAGCAGTGACCTTTGGGGGGGGGCTTTATACAATGAGCAGTTCTTC
many	-	TRBV4-1	TRBJ1-4	CASSQVGLGRTTGGTNEKLFF	TGCGCCAGCAGCCAAGTTGGCCTGGGGCGGACGACCGGGGGGACTAATGAAAAACTGTTTTTT
many	-	TRBV13	TRBJ1-2	CASSLGYGNYGYTF	TGTGCCAGCAGCTTGGGTTACGGGAACTATGGCTACACCTTC
many	-	TRBV28	TRBJ1-5	CASSLSGGSNQPQHF	TGTGCCAGCAGTTTATCGGGGGGTAGCAATCAGCCCCAGCATTTT
medium-sized	TRBD1	TRBV14	TRBJ1-2	CASSPQDRAGYTF	TGTGCCAGCAGCCCACAGGACAGGGCAGGCTACACCTTC
many	TRBD1	TRBV7-2	TRBJ1-1	CASSSLQGRNTEAFF	TGTGCCAGCAGCTCCCTACAGGGGAGGAACACTGAAGCTTTCTTT
few	-	TRBV2	TRBJ2-3	CASTSRGDGTDTQYF	TGTGCCAGCACCTCACGCGGGGATGGGACAGATACGCAGTATTTT
-	TRBD2	TRBV18	TRBJ2-5	CASSPSSGGAMETQYF	TGTGCCAGCTCACCAAGTAGCGGGGGGGCCATGGAGACCCAGTACTTC
many	-	TRBV6-5	TRBJ2-1	CASSYWGNRDNEQFF	TGTGCCAGCAGTTACTGGGGCAACAGGGACAATGAGCAGTTCTTC
many	TRBD1	TRBV6-5	TRBJ2-7	CASSYPQGAGEQYF	TGTGCCAGCAGTTACCCACAGGGGGCGGGGGAGCAGTACTTC
medium-sized	-	TRBV10-3	TRBJ2-6	CAISEETSGANVLTF	TGTGCCATCAGTGAAGAGACATCTGGGGCCAACGTCCTGACTTTC
many	-	TRBV5-6	TRBJ2-2	CASSLAVTGELFF	TGTGCCAGCAGCTTGGCAGTCACCGGGGAGCTGTTTTTT
many	TRBD1	TRBV15	TRBJ2-4	CATSSGQGSENIQYF	TGTGCCACCAGCAGTGGACAGGGTTCCGAAAACATTCAGTACTTC
many	TRBD1	TRBV11-3	TRBJ2-3	CASSFGTGTSTDTQYF	TGTGCCAGCAGCTTTGGGACAGGGACTAGCACAGATACGCAGTATTTT
many	-	TRBV7-9	TRBJ1-2	CASSSGVNYGYTF	TGTGCCAGCAGCTCAGGGGTTAACTATGGCTACACCTTC
many	-	TRBV11-1	TRBJ2-2	CASSGWDKNTGELFF	TGTGCCAGCAGCGGCTGGGACAAGAACACCGGGGAGCTGTTTTTT
many	TRBD1	TRBV5-6	TRBJ1-5	CASSLGQGALGAQHF	TGTGCCAGCAGCCTGGGACAGGGTGCCCTAGGGGCCCAGCATTTT
many	TRBD2	TRBV10-3	TRBJ2-1	CAIRGTSGNEQFF	TGTGCCATCAGGGGGACTAGCGGCAATGAGCAGTTCTTC
many	-	TRBV12-5	TRBJ2-3	CASGLRGTDTQYF	TGTGCTAGTGGTTTGCGGGGCACAGATACGCAGTATTTT
many	-	TRBV4-3	TRBJ1-5	CASSQDRGHNQPQHF	TGCGCCAGCAGCCAAGACAGGGGTCACAATCAGCCCCAGCATTTT
many	TRBD1	TRBV7-9	TRBJ2-7	CASSLGGTGATYEQYF	TGTGCCAGCAGCCTAGGAGGGACAGGGGCAACCTACGAGCAGTACTTC
many	TRBD2	TRBV5-6	TRBJ2-5	CASSTGGAQYF	TGTGCCAGCAGCACCGGGGGGGCCCAGTACTTC
medium-sized	-	TRBV4-1	TRBJ1-1	CASSQEVGDHTEAFF	TGCGCCAGCAGCCAAGAAGTAGGGGATCACACTGAAGCTTTCTTT
many	-	TRBV7-9	TRBJ1-1	CASSFGSPRVNTEAFF	TGTGCCAGCAGCTTCGGGAGCCCCCGGGTGAACACTGAAGCTTTCTTT
many	-	TRBV14	TRBJ1-2	CASSQGLGGEVKDYGYTF	TGTGCCAGCAGCCAAGGTCTCGGGGGTGAGGTTAAGGACTATGGCTACACCTTC
many	TRBD1	TRBV5-1	TRBJ1-3	CASSLDRTGGIGNTIYF	TGCGCCAGCAGCTTGGATCGAACAGGGGGTATTGGAAACACCATATATTTT
many	TRBD2	TRBV5-4	TRBJ2-5	CASSLGLAGQGETQYF	TGTGCCAGCAGCTTGGGGTTAGCGGGGCAAGGAGAGACCCAGTACTTC
many	-	TRBV11-3	TRBJ1-1	CASSLEGADEAFF	TGTGCCAGCAGCTTAGAGGGCGCCGATGAAGCTTTCTTT
many	-	TRBV11-2	TRBJ2-1	CASSPESRGNEQFF	TGTGCCAGCAGTCCCGAAAGTCGGGGGAATGAGCAGTTCTTC
many	TRBD2	TRBV5-4	TRBJ2-1	CASMHPRGGVYNEQFF	TGTGCCAGCATGCACCCGCGGGGGGGCGTATACAATGAGCAGTTCTTC
few	-	TRBV7-9	TRBJ2-7	CASSSLDGVYEQYF	TGTGCCAGCAGCTCGCTCGACGGGGTCTACGAGCAGTACTTC
-	-	TRBV23-1	TRBJ2-7	CASSLSSYEQYF	TGCGCCAGCAGCCTGAGCTCCTACGAGCAGTACTTC
many	TRBD1	TRBV10-3	TRBJ1-2	CAISESFGGQSHYGYTF	TGTGCCATCAGTGAGTCTTTCGGGGGACAGTCCCACTATGGCTACACCTTC
many	-	TRBV11-2	TRBJ1-1	CASAYWRLNTEAFF	TGTGCCAGCGCCTATTGGCGGCTGAACACTGAAGCTTTCTTT
medium-sized	-	TRBV11-3	TRBJ1-1	CASSLGGKNTEAFF	TGTGCCAGCAGCTTAGGTGGCAAGAACACTGAAGCTTTCTTT
many	-	TRBV12-5	TRBJ1-5	CASASPGGRNQPQHF	TGTGCTAGTGCCTCCCCGGGGGGGCGCAATCAGCCCCAGCATTTT
many	-	TRBV5-1	TRBJ2-3	CASSLPAGDTQYF	TGCGCCAGCAGCTTGCCTGCGGGAGATACGCAGTATTTT
many	-	TRBV28	TRBJ1-6	CASSLREYNSPLHF	TGTGCCAGCAGTTTAAGGGAGTATAATTCACCCCTCCACTTT
many	-	TRBV5-4	TRBJ2-5	CASSLGGDVRETQYF	TGTGCCAGCAGCCTGGGGGGAGACGTGCGGGAGACCCAGTACTTC
medium-sized	-	TRBV2	TRBJ1-1	CASSPGEMNTEAFF	TGTGCCAGCAGCCCAGGGGAAATGAACACTGAAGCTTTCTTT
medium-sized	-	TRBV5-1	TRBJ1-4	CASSKTVKSEKLFF	TGCGCCAGCAGCAAGACAGTTAAGAGTGAAAAACTGTTTTTT
medium-sized	TRBD2	TRBV6-6	TRBJ2-1	CASSYKAGGEIEQFF	TGTGCCAGCAGTTACAAGGCGGGGGGCGAAATTGAGCAGTTCTTC
many	-	TRBV28	TRBJ2-2	CASTLKAGVFAGELFF	TGTGCCAGCACCCTAAAGGCAGGGGTATTCGCCGGGGAGCTGTTTTTT